The sequence of this T cell receptor (beta chain) was determined in a study of T cell responses to AZD1222 COVID-19 vaccine. The V end was cut by 7 bases, the J end by 5 bases, with 15 bases between. Germline V gene lookup returns CDR1 MNHEY and CDR2 SVGAGI. The CDR3 sequence is 14 residues long. Produced via immunoSEQ multiplex PCR; TCRdb's table is partial and in-frame only. The table records approximately 97,000 clones, 84% of them present only once. The chain couples TRBV6-5 to TRBJ1-5; no reliable D call. This TCR was sampled from an adult in good health. The sequencing here drew on peripheral blood, taken on day 0 of AZD1222 vaccination. CDR3 DNA sequence: TGTGCCAGCACTCCTCGGTCTCGGGATCAGCCCCAGCATTTT. Translated: CASTPRSRDQPQHF.